Presented here are 8 T cell receptor beta chains from one specimen sequenced in a study of response to subunit inactivated influenza vaccine. A single record per CDR3 protein comes from TCRdb applying MiXCR to the RT-PCR reads. This table has some 850,000 distinct CDR3 sequences, about 18% appearing once. Sample: PBMCs from blood, taken about 5 days after vaccination. The receptors come from a man aged 50 to 60 who received an inactivated influenza vaccine.

This clonotype was recorded many times. The chain has TRBV4-2 and TRBJ2-5; the match to TRBD1 covers 9 bases. Germline V CDR1 and CDR2: LGHNA, YNFKEQ. Losses at the gene ends were 6 bases for V and 7 bases for J; bases not matched to a gene: 9. This CDR3 comprises 14 residues. The CDR3 DNA follows: TGTGCCAGCAGTCCAGGGACAGGGTGGGGGACCCAGTACTTC. Translation: CASSPGTGWGTQYF.

The V gene is TRBV15, the J gene TRBJ2-6; D ambiguous. The germline V and J ends were trimmed by 4 bases and 1 base, with 8 bases remaining between them. The CDR3 contains 15 residues. In germline, CDR1 is LNHNV, CDR2 YYDKDF (reference sequence). CDR3 coding DNA: TGTGCCACCAGCACAGACTTGTCTGGGGCCAACGTCCTGACTTTC. Translation gives CATSTDLSGANVLTF. The full variable domain, with the rest looked up from reference TRBV15 and TRBJ2-6, is DAMVIQNPRYQVTQFGKPVTLSCSQTLNHNVMYWYQQKSSQAPKLLFHYYDKDFNNEADTPDNFQSRRPNTSFCFLDIRSPGLGDTAMYLCATSTDLSGANVLTFGAGSRLTVL.

This clonotype was counted between two and nine times. Its ends do not fully match the called genes, so a read error is possible. V and J are TRBV20-1 and TRBJ2-1; D is uncertain. The germline V gene encodes CDR1 DFQATT and CDR2 SNEGSKA (reference sequence). The CDR3 length is 15 residues. In nucleotides, the CDR3 is TGCAGTGCTGGAGAGAGCTCGCTCTCCTACAATGAGCAGTTCTTC. It translates to CSAGESSLSYNEQFF.

This clonotype turned up a few times. CDR3 loop: CASSIRTSDTQYF. CDR3 sequence (DNA): TGTGCCAGCAGCATCAGGACTAGCGATACGCAGTATTTT. The rearrangement uses TRBV25-1 and TRBJ2-3; 8 bases line up with TRBD2. The trim removed 6 bases at V and 6 bases at J, leaving 5 bases unmatched. The CDR3 consists of 13 residues. In germline, CDR1 is MGHDK, CDR2 SYGVNS.

The gene calls are TRBV20-1 and TRBJ1-6; a possible D gene is TRBD1 (6 bases). Germline CDR1 and CDR2: DFQATT and SNEGSKA (reference sequence). V dropped 3 bases and J dropped 0 bases, with 15 bases sitting between them. The CDR3 covers 17 residues. Written as DNA, the CDR3 is TGCAGTGCTAGGGAGGGGGAGGGGATCTCCTATAATTCACCCCTCCACTTT. The encoded protein is CSAREGEGISYNSPLHF.

V is TRBV11-2 and J is TRBJ2-7, with D possibly TRBD2 on 5 matching bases. In germline, CDR1 is SGHAT, CDR2 FQNNGV. V lost 0 bases and J lost 2, with 8 bases in between. This CDR3 contains 14 residues. The CDR3 reads CASSLDVRAYEQYF. DNA of the CDR3: TGTGCCAGCAGCTTAGATGTGAGGGCCTACGAGCAGTACTTC.

The table lists this clonotype with a few counts. DNA for the CDR3: TGCGCCAGCAGCCTCGCGGCAGTGGACACTGAAGCTTTCTTT. Its translation: CASSLAAVDTEAFF. This chain uses TRBV4-3 with TRBJ1-1; D is uncertain. CDR3 length: 14 residues. From germline, CDR1 is LGHNA and CDR2 YSLEER. Trimming cost V 4 bases and J 3 bases, with 12 bases left between them.

The V and J genes are TRBV28 and TRBJ1-2; 12 nucleotides match TRBD1. CDR1 is MDHEN and CDR2 is SYDVKM in the germline V gene. This CDR3 has 15 residues. V lost 5 bases and J lost 6; bases outside the gene matches: 7. The CDR3 nucleotides are TGTGCCAGCAGTACGGGGACAGGGGGCAAGAATGGCTACACCTTC. Residues: CASSTGTGGKNGYTF.